Listed below are T cell receptor beta chains from one sample, sequenced in a study of beta chain features in type 1 diabetes. The protocol was immunoSEQ multiplex PCR, while the TCRdb copy is restricted to in-frame clones and leaves out a portion. Here the sample spans around 300,000 clones, around 10% being singletons. The sample was naive CD4+ T cells from blood. All receptors come from a woman in her twenties or thirties in good health. The conserved cysteine and the conserved F or W are not part of the CDR3 here. A D gene is named only where the DNA matches it firmly.

V gene: TRBV4-3
J gene: TRBJ1-1
D gene: .
CDR3 protein: ASSQDTVGDMNTEAF

V gene: TRBV18
J gene: TRBJ2-5
D gene: .
CDR3 protein: ASSPGPRETQY

V gene: TRBV9
J gene: TRBJ2-3
D gene: .
CDR3 protein: ASSVGLASTDTQY

V gene: TRBV21-1
J gene: TRBJ2-1
D gene: .
CDR3 protein: ASSKVVRGGSNEQF

V gene: TRBV5-6
J gene: TRBJ2-5
D gene: TRBD2
CDR3 protein: ASSLNRLAGGSRQETQY

V gene: TRBV20-1
J gene: TRBJ2-7
D gene: .
CDR3 protein: SASRGYEQY

V gene: TRBV5-4
J gene: TRBJ1-1
D gene: TRBD1
CDR3 protein: ASSLGAPPGGLGTEAF

V gene: TRBV27
J gene: TRBJ1-5
D gene: TRBD1
CDR3 protein: ASSRRQGPNQPQH

V gene: TRBV27
J gene: TRBJ1-5
D gene: .
CDR3 protein: ASSFGGWDSPQH

V gene: TRBV9
J gene: TRBJ2-5
D gene: TRBD2
CDR3 protein: ASSPRLAGGVSQETQY